Described below is a single T cell receptor beta chain sequence and its context. This entry is derived from a study of blood T cell repertoires in COVID-19. Study at large: Sample material is recorded as cDNA or gDNA derived from T cells, B-cell-depleted T cells, or PBMCs.

Deletions cut 8 bases from V and 1 base from J, with 13 bases between. The CDR3 contains 14 residues. Per germline, CDR1 SNHLY and CDR2 FYNNEI. Measured with immunoSEQ multiplex PCR; TCRdb has only the in-frame clones, and not every one. Altogether about 230,000 clones are present, 86% being singletons, with the ten largest covering roughly 12%. The V call is TRBV2, the J call TRBJ2-3; D ambiguous. This receptor was identified in a man aged 50-60 years with COVID-19, enrolled during active disease. The sequencing sample was made of peripheral blood. The CDR3 loop is CASPSRHRTDTQYF. The CDR3 DNA follows: TGTGCCAGCCCGAGCAGACACCGCACAGATACGCAGTATTTT.